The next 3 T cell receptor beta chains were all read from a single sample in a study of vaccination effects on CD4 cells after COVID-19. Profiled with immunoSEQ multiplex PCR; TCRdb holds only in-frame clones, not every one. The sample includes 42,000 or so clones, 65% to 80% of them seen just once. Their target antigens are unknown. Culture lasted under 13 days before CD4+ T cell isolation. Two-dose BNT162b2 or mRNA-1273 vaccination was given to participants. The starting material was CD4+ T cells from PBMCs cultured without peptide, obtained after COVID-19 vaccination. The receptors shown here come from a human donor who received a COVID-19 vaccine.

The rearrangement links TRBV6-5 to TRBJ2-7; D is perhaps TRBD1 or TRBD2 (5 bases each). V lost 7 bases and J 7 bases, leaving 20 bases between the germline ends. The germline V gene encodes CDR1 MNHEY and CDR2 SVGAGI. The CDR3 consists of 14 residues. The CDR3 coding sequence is TGTGCCAGCACCACCCTAGCCAGGGCTGGGGAGCAGTACTTC. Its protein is CASTTLARAGEQYF.

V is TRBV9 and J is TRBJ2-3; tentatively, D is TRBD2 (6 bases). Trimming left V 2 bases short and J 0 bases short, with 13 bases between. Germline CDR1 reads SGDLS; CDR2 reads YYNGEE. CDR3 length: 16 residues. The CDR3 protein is CASSVVGGQSTDTQYF. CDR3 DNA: TGTGCCAGCAGCGTGGTGGGAGGCCAAAGCACAGATACGCAGTATTTT.

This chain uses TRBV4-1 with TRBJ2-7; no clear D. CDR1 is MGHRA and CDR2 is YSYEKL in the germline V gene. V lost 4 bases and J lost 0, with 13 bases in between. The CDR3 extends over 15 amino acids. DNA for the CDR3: TGCGCCAGCAGCCTGGGCAGACCGAGCTCCTACGAGCAGTACTTC. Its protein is CASSLGRPSSYEQYF.